What follows is one TCR beta chain and its context. Different DNA sequences within this sample yield the same CDR3. This specimen comes from a study of blood T cell repertoires in COVID-19. Some clones are missing from TCRdb's copy, which holds only in-frame ones; the method was immunoSEQ multiplex PCR. The table lists 220,000 or so clones, 80% to 95% of them singletons. This CDR3 has 13 amino acids. Germline V CDR1 and CDR2: LGHDT, YNNKEL (reference sequence). V was trimmed by 3 bases and J by 2 bases, leaving 7 bases between them. The rearrangement uses TRBV3-1 (or the pseudogene TRBV3-2) and TRBJ1-1; D gene ambiguous. Sequenced material: peripheral blood. This clonotype was sampled from a man aged 55 to 70 with COVID-19, enrolled during active disease. The CDR3 DNA reads TGTGCCAGCAGCCATCGGGGAAACACTGAAGCTTTCTTT. Translation: CASSHRGNTEAFF.